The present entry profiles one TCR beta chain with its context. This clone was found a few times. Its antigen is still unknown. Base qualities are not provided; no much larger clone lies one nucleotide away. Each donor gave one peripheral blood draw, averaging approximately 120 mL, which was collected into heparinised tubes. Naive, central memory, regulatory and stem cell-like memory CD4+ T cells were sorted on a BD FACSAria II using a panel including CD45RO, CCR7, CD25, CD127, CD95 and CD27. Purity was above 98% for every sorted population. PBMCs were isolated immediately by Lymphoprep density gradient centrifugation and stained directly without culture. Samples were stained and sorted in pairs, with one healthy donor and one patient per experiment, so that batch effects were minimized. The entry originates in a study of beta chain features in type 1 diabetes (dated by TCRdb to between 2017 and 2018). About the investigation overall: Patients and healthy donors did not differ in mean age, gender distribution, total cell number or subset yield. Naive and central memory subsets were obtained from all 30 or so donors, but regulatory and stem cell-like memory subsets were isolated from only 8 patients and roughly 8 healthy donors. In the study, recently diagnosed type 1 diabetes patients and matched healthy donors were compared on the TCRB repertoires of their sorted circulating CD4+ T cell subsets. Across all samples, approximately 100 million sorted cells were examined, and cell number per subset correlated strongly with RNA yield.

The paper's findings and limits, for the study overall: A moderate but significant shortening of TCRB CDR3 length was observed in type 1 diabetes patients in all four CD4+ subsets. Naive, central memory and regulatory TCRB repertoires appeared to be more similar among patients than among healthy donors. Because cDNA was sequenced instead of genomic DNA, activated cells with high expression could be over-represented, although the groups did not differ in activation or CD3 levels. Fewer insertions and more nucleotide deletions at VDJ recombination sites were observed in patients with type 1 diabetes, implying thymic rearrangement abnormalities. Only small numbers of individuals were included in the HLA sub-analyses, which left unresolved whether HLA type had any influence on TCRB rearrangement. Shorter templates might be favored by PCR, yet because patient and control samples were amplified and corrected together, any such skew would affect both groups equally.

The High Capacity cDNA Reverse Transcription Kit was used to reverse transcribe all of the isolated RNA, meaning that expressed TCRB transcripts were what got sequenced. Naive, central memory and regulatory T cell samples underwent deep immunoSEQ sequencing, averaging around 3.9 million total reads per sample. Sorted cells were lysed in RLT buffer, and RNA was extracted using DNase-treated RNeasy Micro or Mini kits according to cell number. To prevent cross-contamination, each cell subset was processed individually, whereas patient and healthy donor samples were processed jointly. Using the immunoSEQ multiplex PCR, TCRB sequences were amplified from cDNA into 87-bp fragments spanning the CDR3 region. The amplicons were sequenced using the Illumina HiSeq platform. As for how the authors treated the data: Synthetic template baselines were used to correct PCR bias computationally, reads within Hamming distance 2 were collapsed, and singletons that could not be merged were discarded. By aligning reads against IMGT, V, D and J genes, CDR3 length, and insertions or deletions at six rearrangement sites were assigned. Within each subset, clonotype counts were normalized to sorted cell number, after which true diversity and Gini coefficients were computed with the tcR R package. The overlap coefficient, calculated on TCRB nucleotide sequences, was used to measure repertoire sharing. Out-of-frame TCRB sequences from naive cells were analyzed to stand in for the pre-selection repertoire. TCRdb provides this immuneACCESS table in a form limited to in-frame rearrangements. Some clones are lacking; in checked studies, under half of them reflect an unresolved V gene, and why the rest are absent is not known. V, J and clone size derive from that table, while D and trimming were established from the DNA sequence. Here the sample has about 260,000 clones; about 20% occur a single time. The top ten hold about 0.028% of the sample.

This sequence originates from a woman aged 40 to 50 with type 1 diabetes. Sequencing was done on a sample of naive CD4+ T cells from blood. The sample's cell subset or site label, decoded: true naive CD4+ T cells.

Here is the DNA: TGTGCCAGCAGCTTATCCCGGGACACGTACAATGAGCAGTTCTTC. Its protein product is CASSLSRDTYNEQFF. The chain is made from TRBV7-9 and TRBJ2-1; TRBD1 is perhaps the D gene, given 6 matching bases. There are 15 amino acids in the CDR3, from cysteine to phenylalanine inclusive. The entry retains the CDR3 DNA only, 45 bases that are in frame from base 1. Between the V and J ends, shortened by 2 bases and 4 bases respectively, the junction contains 12 bases. CDR1 and CDR2 were assigned from the germline V gene (reference sequence) as SEHNR and FQNEAQ.